The 17 T cell receptor beta chains presented below share a single source sample, sequenced in a study of blood T cells in healthy people across ages. PCR was performed a second time for about 7 to 12 cycles using a sample-barcoded 5' primer and a J-beta primer mix. TCRdb re-called the 5' RACE reads through MiXCR, storing one row per CDR3 protein. The sample yields more than 650,000 distinct CDR3 sequences, about a fifth seen once. Sequencing used blood. Receptor source: a man aged 65 to 79 in good health.

The genes are TRBV9 and TRBJ1-1; 7 bases agree with TRBD1. Germline assignment: CDR1 SGDLS and CDR2 YYNGEE. J was trimmed by 8 bases and V by 0 bases; bases with no gene match: 4. CDR3 length: 13 amino acids. The CDR3 DNA reads as TGTGCCAGCAGCGTAGTATCCAGGGGGGAAGCTTTCTTT. This gives the protein CASSVVSRGEAFF.

At least ten counts were recorded for this clonotype. The chain carries TRBV5-1 and TRBJ1-1; a possible D gene is TRBD1 (5 bases). Trimming removed 4 bases at V and 8 bases at J, with 18 bases between. The V gene's germline CDR1 is SGHRS and CDR2 YFSETQ. CDR3 length: 14 amino acids. The CDR3 loop reads CASSVGGFREEAFF. The DNA for the CDR3 is TGCGCCAGCAGCGTGGGGGGGTTCAGGGAAGAAGCTTTCTTT.

This clonotype was seen a handful of times. The V and J genes are TRBV7-9 and TRBJ2-1; 9 nucleotides align to TRBD1. The CDR3 is 15 amino acids. The J segment lost 5 bases and the V segment lost 3 bases, leaving 5 bases of the junction unmatched. From germline, CDR1 is SEHNR and CDR2 FQNEAQ (reference sequence). The CDR3 here is CASSLMGTGHNEQFF. The CDR3 DNA sequence: TGTGCCAGCAGCTTGATGGGGACAGGGCACAATGAGCAGTTCTTC.

This clonotype was recorded at least ten times. The CDR3 bases are TGCAGTGCCTCCGGGACAGCCTACTACAATGAGCAGTTCTTC. Translation: CSASGTAYYNEQFF. The V and J genes are TRBV20-1 and TRBJ2-1; TRBD1 matches 7 bases. There are 14 residues in the CDR3. The V segment lost 6 bases and the J segment 3 bases; nucleotides outside the gene matches: 8. CDR1 and CDR2 from the germline V gene are DFQATT and SNEGSKA (reference sequence).

The J gene is TRBJ1-4, the V gene TRBV20-1; D unclear. Germline V gene lookup returns CDR1 DFQATT and CDR2 SNEGSKA (reference sequence). CDR3 length: 13 amino acids. The germline V and J ends were trimmed by 3 bases and 5 bases, with 10 bases remaining between them. In nucleotides, the CDR3 is TGCAGTGCTAGTTCGGCGGGGAATGAAAAACTGTTTTTT. The encoded protein is CSASSAGNEKLFF.

This clonotype was counted between two and nine times. The J gene is TRBJ1-2, the V gene TRBV2, with D uncertain. V lost 7 bases and J 0 bases, leaving 3 bases between the germline ends. The CDR3 extends over 11 amino acids. Germline lookup yields CDR1 SNHLY and CDR2 FYNNEI. The CDR3: CASMSNYGYTF. In nucleotides, the CDR3 is TGTGCCAGCATGTCTAACTATGGCTACACCTTC.

This clonotype was observed a handful of times. The rearrangement uses TRBV9 and TRBJ2-1; 12 bases match TRBD2. CDR3 length: 15 amino acids. Germline trimming cut 4 bases from V and 9 bases from J; bases unmatched to any gene: 8. Germline V gene sequence: CDR1 SGDLS, CDR2 YYNGEE. CDR3 coding DNA: TGTGCCAGCAGCACTCGACTAGCGGGAGCGGGTGAGCAGTTCTTC. Encoded protein: CASSTRLAGAGEQFF.

This chain links TRBV6-1 with TRBJ2-1, with TRBD2 identical over 7 bases. V gave up 5 bases and J gave up 2 bases; unmatched junction bases: 12. This CDR3 comprises 17 residues. In germline, CDR1 is MNHNS, CDR2 SASEGT. CDR3 coding DNA: TGTGCCAGCAGTCGACGAGTTCAGCGGGGCCCCTACAATGAGCAGTTCTTC. Its translation is CASSRRVQRGPYNEQFF.

This clonotype occurred a few times. This sequence joins TRBV20-1 and TRBJ2-4, with D possibly TRBD2 on 7 matching bases. This CDR3 contains 15 residues. With 6 bases removed from V and 3 bases from J, the gap between germline ends came to 18 bases. Germline V gene sequence: CDR1 DFQATT, CDR2 SNEGSKA (reference sequence). The DNA of the CDR3 is TGCAGTGCAGGGGGGAGGGAGATGGGCAAAAACATTCAGTACTTC. It encodes CSAGGREMGKNIQYF.

This clonotype has just a few counts. The chain is built from TRBV10-3 and TRBJ1-2; 7 bases line up with TRBD1. Looked up from germline, CDR1 is ENHRY and CDR2 is SYGVKD. The CDR3 is 15 amino acids. The V and J ends lost 2 bases and 5 bases, in that order; junction bases with no gene match: 8. As DNA, the CDR3 is TGTGCCATCAGTGAGAGCGGGACAGAAGGTTATGGCTACACCTTC. It yields the protein CAISESGTEGYGYTF.

This clonotype showed up just a few times. CDR3 nucleotides: TGTGCCTGGAGTACAGGGGTTGGGGCCAACGTCCTGACTTTC. This gives the protein CAWSTGVGANVLTF. The V gene is TRBV30, the J gene TRBJ2-6; 7 bases match TRBD1. The CDR3 length is 14 residues. V lost 2 bases and J lost 3; bases outside the gene matches: 1. Germline assignment: CDR1 GTSNPN and CDR2 SVGIG (reference sequence).

V usage is TRBV20-1 and J usage is TRBJ1-5, with 8 bases identical to TRBD1. After removal of 7 bases from V and 7 bases from J, the junction contained 9 bases not matched to a gene. The CDR3 has 13 amino acids. Germline loops: CDR1 DFQATT, CDR2 SNEGSKA (reference sequence). The CDR3 coding sequence is TGCAGTGTTCGTGGACAGGGCAGGCAGCCCCAGCATTTT. Translating it yields CSVRGQGRQPQHF.

There are a few counts of this clonotype. The chain recombines TRBV5-5 with TRBJ2-2; 14 bases agree with TRBD2. The CDR3 consists of 17 residues. CDR1 and CDR2 (germline): SGHKS, YYEKEE (reference sequence). The trim removed 0 bases at V and 6 bases at J, leaving 4 bases unmatched. The CDR3 DNA reads TGTGCCAGCAGCTTGGTGGGGGGACTAGCGGGAGCCGGGGAGCTGTTTTTT. As protein: CASSLVGGLAGAGELFF.

The sample holds a few counts of this clonotype. This chain links TRBV5-1 with TRBJ2-2, with 9 bases fitting TRBD1. From germline, CDR1 is SGHRS and CDR2 YFSETQ. The CDR3 has 16 residues. V lost 0 bases to trimming and J lost 1 base; unmatched junction nucleotides: 1. CDR3: CASSLEGQGNTGELFF. The CDR3 nucleotides are TGCGCCAGCAGCTTGGAGGGACAGGGGAACACCGGGGAGCTGTTTTTT.

The J gene is TRBJ2-2, the V gene TRBV20-1, with D tentatively TRBD2 (7 bases). Germline V gene lookup returns CDR1 DFQATT and CDR2 SNEGSKA (reference sequence). The CDR3 totals 17 residues. V was cut by 3 bases and J by 4 bases, with 21 bases left in between. CDR3 residues: CSARRRTAGSSTGELFF. The DNA for the CDR3 is TGCAGTGCTAGGCGGCGGACAGCGGGGTCGAGCACCGGGGAGCTGTTTTTT.

The gene calls are TRBV12-3 or TRBV12-4 and TRBJ2-2, with D perhaps TRBD2 (6 bases). This CDR3 contains 15 residues. Trimming removed 10 bases at V and 0 bases at J, with 15 bases between. Here the CDR3 reads CATRRGEANTGELFF. CDR3 nucleotides: TGTGCCACCCGTCGCGGGGAAGCGAACACCGGGGAGCTGTTTTTT.

This clonotype has more than one count but fewer than ten. This CDR3 is CASRGDFHTTQYF. Here the CDR3 DNA reads TGTGCCAGCAGAGGGGACTTCCACACTACGCAGTATTTT. The chain employs TRBV12-3 or TRBV12-4 and TRBJ2-3, with D perhaps matching TRBD2 (6 bases). The CDR3 extends over 13 amino acids. Trimming stripped 6 bases from V and 8 bases from J, with 15 bases between.